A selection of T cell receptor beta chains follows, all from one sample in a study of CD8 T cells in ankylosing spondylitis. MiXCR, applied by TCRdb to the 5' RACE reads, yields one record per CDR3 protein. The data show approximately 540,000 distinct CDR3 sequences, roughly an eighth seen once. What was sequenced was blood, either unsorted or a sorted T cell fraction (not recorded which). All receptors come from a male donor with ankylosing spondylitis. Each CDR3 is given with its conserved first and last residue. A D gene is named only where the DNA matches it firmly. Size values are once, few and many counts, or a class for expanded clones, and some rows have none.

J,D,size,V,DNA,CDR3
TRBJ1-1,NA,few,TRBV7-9,TGTGCCAGCAGCCCAACCGGGGGGTGGGTTGCTGAAGCTTTCTTT,CASSPTGGWVAEAFF
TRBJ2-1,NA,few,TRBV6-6,TGTGCCAGCAGTTACTCAAGCGACAATGAGCAGTTCTTC,CASSYSSDNEQFF
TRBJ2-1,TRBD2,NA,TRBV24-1,TGTGCCACCAGTAATACAGCTAGCGGGAGCTCCTACAATGAGCAGTTCTTC,CATSNTASGSSYNEQFF
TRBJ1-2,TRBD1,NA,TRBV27,TGTGCCAGCAGTTTATCGGGGACAGGTGGTGGCTACACCTTC,CASSLSGTGGGYTF
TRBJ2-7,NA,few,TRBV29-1,TGCAGCGTTGAGGTAGGGGGGAACTCCTACGAGCAGTACTTC,CSVEVGGNSYEQYF
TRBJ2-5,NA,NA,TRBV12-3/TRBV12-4,TGTGCCAGCAGTTTAGAAGGGAAGGGGGAAGAGACCCAGTACTTC,CASSLEGKGEETQYF
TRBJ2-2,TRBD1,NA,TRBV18,TGTGCCAGCTCACCGCGGGGACAGGGGCTCACCGGGGAGCTGTTTTTT,CASSPRGQGLTGELFF
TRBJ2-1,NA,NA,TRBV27,TGTGCCAGCAGTTTAAGTCTTCGCGGCTCCTACAATGAGCAGTTCTTC,CASSLSLRGSYNEQFF
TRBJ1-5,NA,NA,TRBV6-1,TGTGCCAGCAGTGAAGTCTGGGATCAGCCCCAGCATTTT,CASSEVWDQPQHF
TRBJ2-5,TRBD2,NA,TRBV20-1,TGCAGTGCTAGTGAGGGACTAGTAAAGACCCAGTACTTC,CSASEGLVKTQYF
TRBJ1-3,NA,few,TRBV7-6,TGTGCCAGCAGCTCCCAACCACAGGGTACTGGAAACACCATATATTTT,CASSSQPQGTGNTIYF
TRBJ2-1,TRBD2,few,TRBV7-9,TGTGCCAGCAGCTGGGGCGGGAGCGGGGAGCAGTTCTTC,CASSWGGSGEQFF
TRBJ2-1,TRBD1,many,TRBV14,TGTGCCAGCAGCCAAGATATAGGGACAGGGGTCGTGGTGGAGCAGTTCTTC,CASSQDIGTGVVVEQFF
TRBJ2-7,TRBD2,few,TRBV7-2,TGTGCCAGCAGCTTAGGATCCGGGACTACCTACGAGCAGTACTTC,CASSLGSGTTYEQYF
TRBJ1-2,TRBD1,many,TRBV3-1,TGTGCCAGCAGCCAAGTCGACAGGGCCCCGAATTATGGCTACACCTTC,CASSQVDRAPNYGYTF
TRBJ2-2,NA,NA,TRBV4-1,TGCGCCAGCAGCCAAGAATGGAGGGAGGATAGGCTCGGTAGGACCGGGGAGCTGTTTTTT,CASSQEWREDRLGRTGELFF
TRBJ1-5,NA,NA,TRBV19,TGTGCCAGTAGTATAGACAGCAGCAATCAGCCCCAGCATTTT,CASSIDSSNQPQHF
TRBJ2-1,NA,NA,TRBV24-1,TGTGCCACCAGTGATTCCCCAGGGCCGGTCTCCTACAATGAGCAGTTCTTC,CATSDSPGPVSYNEQFF
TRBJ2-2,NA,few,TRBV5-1,TGCGCCAGCAGCGGGCAGTACACCGGGGAGCTGTTTTTT,CASSGQYTGELFF
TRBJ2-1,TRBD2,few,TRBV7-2,TGTGCCAGCAGCTTAGGTGTAGCGGGAGGCCAGCAGTTCTTC,CASSLGVAGGQQFF
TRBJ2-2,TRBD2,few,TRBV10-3,TGTGCCATCATGGGTAGCGGGATAAACTTTGACTCCGGGGAGCTGTTTTTT,CAIMGSGINFDSGELFF
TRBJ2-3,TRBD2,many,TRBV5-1,TGCGCCAGCCAGCGGGAGCCGAATGCAGATACGCAGTATTTT,CASQREPNADTQYF
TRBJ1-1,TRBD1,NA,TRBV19,TGTGCCAGTAGGCCGCAGGGGGACACTGAAGCTTTCTTT,CASRPQGDTEAFF
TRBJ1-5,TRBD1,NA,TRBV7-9,TGTGCCAGCAGCATCGGACAGGGGGCAATTCAGCCCCAGCATTTT,CASSIGQGAIQPQHF
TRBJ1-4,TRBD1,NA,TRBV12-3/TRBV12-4,TGTGCCAGCAGCTTCCGACAGGGAGGGGAAAAACTGTTTTTT,CASSFRQGGEKLFF
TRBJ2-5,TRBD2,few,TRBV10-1,TGCGCCAGCAGTGAGGCCTCATGGACTAGCGGACGTGCCCAGTACTTC,CASSEASWTSGRAQYF
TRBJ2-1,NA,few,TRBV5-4,TGTGCCAGCAGTTCGGCGGGTTTCTCCTACAATGAGCAGTTCTTC,CASSSAGFSYNEQFF
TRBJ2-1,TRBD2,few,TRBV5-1,TGCGCCAGCAGCTCGTCGGGGGGAGGGAGGAAGGCCAGTGAATTCTTC,CASSSSGGGRKASEFF
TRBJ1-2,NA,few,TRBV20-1,TGCAGTGCTAGTCCCAGGGTGGGCGGCTACACCTTC,CSASPRVGGYTF
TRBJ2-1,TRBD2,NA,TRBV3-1,TGTGCCAGCAGCGGACTTAGCGGGAGCTACAATGAGCAGTTCTTC,CASSGLSGSYNEQFF
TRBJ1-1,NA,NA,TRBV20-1,TGCAGTGCCGAAAGGGGAAAGGCTGAAGCTTTCTTT,CSAERGKAEAFF
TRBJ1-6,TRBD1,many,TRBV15,TGTGCCACCAGCAGAGAGACAGGGCCCCTCTATAATTCACCCCTCCACTTT,CATSRETGPLYNSPLHF
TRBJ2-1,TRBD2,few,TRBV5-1,TGCGCCAGCAGTTCAGCGGGGGTTAATGAGCAGTTCTTC,CASSSAGVNEQFF
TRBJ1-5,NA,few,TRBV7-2,TGTGCCAGCAGCTTAGCGGGGGGGACTCCCTTTTCTCAGCCCCAGCATTTT,CASSLAGGTPFSQPQHF
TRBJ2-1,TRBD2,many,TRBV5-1,TGCGCCAGCAGCTTGGACGGCGGGAGCTCCTACAATGAGCAGTTCTTC,CASSLDGGSSYNEQFF
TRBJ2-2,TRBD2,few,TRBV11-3,TGTGCCAGCAGCCGGACTAGCGGGATAACCGGGGAGCTGTTTTTT,CASSRTSGITGELFF
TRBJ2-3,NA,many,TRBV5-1,TGCGCCAGCAGCTTGGCCCTGACAGGCCAGGATACGCAGTATTTT,CASSLALTGQDTQYF
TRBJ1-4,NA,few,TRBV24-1,TGTGCCACCAGTGATGGGGGGAATGCTAATGAAAAACTGTTTTTT,CATSDGGNANEKLFF
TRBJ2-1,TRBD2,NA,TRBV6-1,TGTGCCAGCACGCGGGGACTAGCGGGATATAATGAGCAGTTCTTC,CASTRGLAGYNEQFF
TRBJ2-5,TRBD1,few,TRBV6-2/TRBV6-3,TGTGCCAGTAGACCGGGACAGGGTGTTGAGACCCAGTACTTC,CASRPGQGVETQYF
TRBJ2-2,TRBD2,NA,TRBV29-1,TGCAGCGTTGCTGGACTAGCGGACGGGGGGACCGGGGAGCTGTTTTTT,CSVAGLADGGTGELFF
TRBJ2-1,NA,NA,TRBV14,TGTGCCAGCAGCCCTAATATGGGGGAGTACAATGAGCAGTTCTTC,CASSPNMGEYNEQFF